This TCR beta chain was sequenced for a study of control samples from healthy donors and cancer patients. Sequencing used immunoSEQ multiplex PCR; TCRdb keeps in-frame clones, though not all of them. The table records 150,000 to 200,000 clones, 90% of them present only once. This CDR3 is 13 amino acids long. Germline CDR1 MNHEY, CDR2 SVGEGT. V was cut by 2 bases and J by 5 bases, with 9 bases left in between. The chain employs TRBV6-2 or TRBV6-3 and TRBJ2-5; the D gene is possibly TRBD1 (6 bases). The clonotype originates from a woman in her 50s in good health. The specimen sequenced was blood. The CDR3, as DNA: TGTGCCAGCAGTTACGGGGGCTTGGAGACCCAGTACTTC. It codes for CASSYGGLETQYF.